This TCR beta chain stems from a study of blood T cells in healthy people across ages. General observations from the study: Changes seen in expanded clonotypes were possibly confounded by donor CMV status left unknown.

Using a J-beta primer mix together with a sample-barcoded 5' primer, a second PCR was run for roughly 7 to 11 cycles. TCRdb independently ran MiXCR on the 5' RACE reads; one entry per CDR3 protein. Among over 1,300,000 distinct CDR3 sequences listed, around 55% were seen once. To note about this clonotype: What it recognizes is unknown.

This CDR3 is 15 amino acids long. Trimming stripped 2 bases from V and 2 bases from J, with 12 bases between. Germline V lookup: CDR1 SGDLS, CDR2 YYNGEE. The source of this sequence is a man between 18 and 35 years old in good health. The chain couples TRBV9 to TRBJ2-3; D may correspond to TRBD1 or TRBD2 (5 bases each). Sequenced input: blood. This chain's CDR3 is CASSVGAAFTDTQYF. The CDR3 DNA reads as TGTGCCAGCAGCGTCGGGGCGGCCTTCACAGATACGCAGTATTTT.